This T cell receptor (beta chain) was sequenced in a study of blood T cell repertoires in COVID-19. Turning to the study itself: Acute and convalescent COVID-19 specimens originated in the United States, Italy and Spain. PBMCs, B-cell-depleted T cells, or T cells were the source of the cDNA or gDNA that made up the material.

Profiled with immunoSEQ multiplex PCR; TCRdb holds only in-frame clones, not every one. Among about 160,000 clones listed, about four fifths were seen once. J gave up 8 bases and V 8 bases, and 8 bases lay outside the gene matches. This CDR3 comprises 13 residues. The clonotype originates from a woman of 80 years or more with acute or convalescent COVID-19. The sequencing sample was made of peripheral blood. The V and J genes are TRBV12-3 or TRBV12-4 and TRBJ1-1; 10 positions agree with TRBD1. The CDR3 reads CASCGTGAYEAFF. The CDR3 DNA sequence: TGTGCCAGCTGCGGGACAGGGGCTTACGAAGCTTTCTTT.